This passage covers 9 T cell receptor beta chains from one sample sequenced in a study of blood T cell repertoires in COVID-19. TCRdb keeps only in-frame clones here, not all; method: immunoSEQ multiplex PCR. The sample consists of about 260,000 clones, just under 90% of them appearing once. The sequenced sample was PBMCs or T cells enriched from blood (not recorded which). These receptors were obtained from a woman younger than 45 with acute COVID-19.

On this clone: The sample contains more than one DNA sequence encoding this CDR3. V is TRBV5-1 and J is TRBJ2-7, with D possibly TRBD2 on 5 matching bases. Germline V CDR1 and CDR2: SGHRS, YFSETQ. The V end lost 1 base, the J end lost 6 bases, and 11 bases lay between the germline ends. The CDR3 runs 13 residues. This CDR3 reads CASSLLREGEQYF. CDR3 nucleotides: TGCGCCAGCAGCTTGCTCCGGGAAGGCGAGCAGTACTTC.

The chain recombines TRBV28 with TRBJ2-3; possible D gene TRBD2, 6 bases. Germline lookup yields CDR1 MDHEN and CDR2 SYDVKM. The CDR3 consists of 15 residues. The V end was cut by 6 bases, the J end by 2 bases, with 15 bases between. The CDR3 DNA reads as TGTGCCAGCAGAAGGGACTCCTCCTTCACAGATACGCAGTATTTT. Translating gives CASRRDSSFTDTQYF.

This clone was recorded a few times. The chain has TRBV28 and TRBJ1-1; unclear D gene. The CDR3 spans 17 residues. The germline V and J ends were trimmed by 3 bases and 0 bases, with 17 bases remaining between them. Germline V gene lookup returns CDR1 MDHEN and CDR2 SYDVKM. For the CDR3, the DNA is TGTGCCAGCAGTTTTGAGGGCACAGTGGGGATGAACACTGAAGCTTTCTTT. This sequence encodes CASSFEGTVGMNTEAFF.

The chain joins TRBV18 to TRBJ1-1, with TRBD1 matching over 8 bases. The CDR3 contains 15 residues. Looked up from germline, CDR1 is KGHSH and CDR2 is LQKENI. J gave up 11 bases and V 0 bases, and 11 bases lay outside the gene matches. The CDR3 region has the DNA TGTGCCAGCTCACCACCGGCAGGGGGCGTCTCGGTCGCTTTCTTT. Its protein is CASSPPAGGVSVAFF.

This chain's CDR3 is CASNQGQGADNEQFF. CDR3 in DNA: TGCGCCAGCAACCAGGGACAGGGGGCTGACAATGAGCAGTTCTTC. J is TRBJ2-1 and V is TRBV5-1; 12 bases agree with TRBD1. Germline V lookup: CDR1 SGHRS, CDR2 YFSETQ. CDR3 size: 15 residues. Unmatched junction bases numbered 6, after V lost 6 bases and J lost 5 bases.

The count of this clone is one. The CDR3 is CASSPRGSGTTDTQYF. As DNA, the CDR3 is TGCGCCAGCAGCCCCCGCGGGAGCGGGACCACAGATACGCAGTATTTT. The V and J genes are TRBV4-1 and TRBJ2-3, with 7 bases aligning to TRBD2. Trimming cost V 4 bases and J 2 bases; bases outside gene matches: 9. This CDR3 has 16 amino acids. Per the germline V gene, CDR1 is MGHRA and CDR2 is YSYEKL.

The gene calls are TRBV5-4 and TRBJ2-3; possibly TRBD1 for D (6 bases). The CDR3 has 15 residues. Per germline, CDR1 SGHNT and CDR2 YYREEE (reference sequence). V shed 5 bases and J shed 3 bases, with 16 bases lying between them. In DNA, the CDR3 is TGTGCCAGCAGACCCGGGACATATGTTACAGATACGCAGTATTTT. Amino acid sequence: CASRPGTYVTDTQYF.

The chain employs TRBV25-1 and TRBJ1-6; D not certain. V shed 2 bases and J shed 12 bases, with 17 bases lying between them. The CDR3 extends over 15 amino acids. Germline V gene lookup returns CDR1 MGHDK and CDR2 SYGVNS. The CDR3 coding sequence is TGTGCCAGCAGTGAAAATCACGGGGTTATAAGACCCCTCCACTTT. It codes for CASSENHGVIRPLHF.

V is TRBV15 and J is TRBJ2-1; the D gene is possibly TRBD2 (5 bases). This CDR3 is 17 amino acids long. Germline CDR1 is LNHNV and CDR2 is YYDKDF (reference sequence). V lost 0 bases and J 7 bases, leaving 19 bases between the germline ends. The CDR3 DNA follows: TGTGCCACCAGCAGAGATGATCGGGGTAGCTGGTTGAATGAGCAGTTCTTC. It specifies CATSRDDRGSWLNEQFF.